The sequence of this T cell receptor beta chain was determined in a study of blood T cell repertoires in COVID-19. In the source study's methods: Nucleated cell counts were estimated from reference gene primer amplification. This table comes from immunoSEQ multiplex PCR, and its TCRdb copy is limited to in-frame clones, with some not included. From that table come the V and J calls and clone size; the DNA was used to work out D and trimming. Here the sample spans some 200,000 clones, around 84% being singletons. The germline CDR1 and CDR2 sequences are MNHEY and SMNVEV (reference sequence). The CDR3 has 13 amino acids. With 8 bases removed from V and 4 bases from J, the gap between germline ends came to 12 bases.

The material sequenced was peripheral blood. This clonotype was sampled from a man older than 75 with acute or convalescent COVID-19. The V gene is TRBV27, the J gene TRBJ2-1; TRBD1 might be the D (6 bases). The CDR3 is CASRQGLYNEQFF. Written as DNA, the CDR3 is TGTGCCAGCCGGCAGGGGTTATACAATGAGCAGTTCTTC.